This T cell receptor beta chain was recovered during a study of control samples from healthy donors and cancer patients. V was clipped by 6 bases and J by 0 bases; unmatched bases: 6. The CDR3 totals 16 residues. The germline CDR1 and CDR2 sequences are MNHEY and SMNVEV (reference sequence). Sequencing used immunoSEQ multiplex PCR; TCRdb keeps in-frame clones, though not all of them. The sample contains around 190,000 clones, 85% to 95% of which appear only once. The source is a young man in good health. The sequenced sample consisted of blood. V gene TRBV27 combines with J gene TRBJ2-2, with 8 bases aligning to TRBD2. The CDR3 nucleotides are TGTGCCAGCAGCCCCATGGGACTAGCGAACACCGGGGAGCTGTTTTTT. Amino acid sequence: CASSPMGLANTGELFF.